This TCR beta chain was obtained from a study of regulatory T cells in long-lasting Graves disease. Germline V CDR1 and CDR2: MNHEY, SMNVEV (reference sequence). Between the trimmed V and J ends, which lost 1 base and 7 bases, there was a span of 19 bases. The CDR3 is 16 amino acids. Concerning this clonotype: Its antigen is not identified.

CDR3-region Arm-PCR and iRepertoire HTBI primers produced the TCR beta libraries. TCRdb reanalysed the multiplex PCR reads using MiXCR and keeps one entry per CDR3 protein. The sample consists of 500,000 to 700,000 distinct CDR3 sequences, about 30% of them appearing once. Time point defined: persistent/refractory GD, antithyroid drugs over 5 years with positive TRAb. PBMC-derived RNA was used for the TCR library. Points from the study as a whole: TRBV28, TRBJ1-2 and TRBJ2-5 were favored in persistent disease.

Source: peripheral blood mononuclear cells (PBMCs), taken when the disease was refractory, from a patient treated with antithyroid drugs. The chain combines TRBV27 with TRBJ1-2, with a tentative D call TRBD1 (6 bases). This clonotype was obtained from a female donor with Graves disease. The CDR3 here is CASSLLAGDLYIGYTF. CDR3 nucleotides: TGTGCCAGCAGTTTATTAGCAGGGGATCTTTATATTGGCTACACCTTC.